This is a list of T cell receptor beta chains from one sample in a study of CD8 T cells in ankylosing spondylitis. TCRdb called the 5' RACE reads again in MiXCR, with one record for every CDR3 protein. The sample lists hundreds of thousands of distinct CDR3 sequences; roughly 20% were seen once. Sample: blood, either unsorted or a sorted T cell fraction (not recorded which). These TCRs come from a male donor with ankylosing spondylitis or in good health (not recorded which). Both conserved end residues are part of each CDR3. The order of the fields is D gene, V gene, J gene, clone size, CDR3 protein, CDR3 DNA. A D gene is named only where the DNA matches it firmly. Rows give clone size only sometimes, using once, few, many, or a class for an expanded clone.

>NA|TRBV20-1|TRBJ1-2|NA
CSARDLRGLISYGYTF
TGCAGTGCTAGAGATCTTCGGGGGTTGATTAGCTATGGCTACACCTTC
>NA|TRBV29-1|TRBJ2-1|NA
CSVGREGSSYNEQFF
TGCAGCGTTGGCAGGGAAGGGAGCTCCTACAATGAGCAGTTCTTC
>NA|TRBV3-1|TRBJ2-2|NA
CASSQLKGTGELFF
TGTGCCAGCAGCCAATTGAAGGGCACCGGGGAGCTGTTTTTT
>NA|TRBV20-1|TRBJ2-1|many
CSAREGLEQFF
TGCAGTGCTAGAGAGGGCCTTGAGCAGTTCTTC
>TRBD2|TRBV18|TRBJ2-3|NA
CASSPPSLAGGHHTDTQYF
TGTGCCAGCTCACCACCTTCCCTAGCGGGGGGGCATCACACAGATACGCAGTATTTT
>TRBD2|TRBV3-1|TRBJ2-1|NA
CASGTRGLAGGGPYNEQFF
TGTGCCAGCGGTACCCGGGGACTAGCGGGAGGAGGACCCTACAATGAGCAGTTCTTC
>NA|TRBV25-1|TRBJ1-4|NA
CASSEARPSTGVFF
TGTGCCAGCAGTGAAGCACGGCCGTCCACGGGGGTGTTTTTT
>TRBD2|TRBV20-1|TRBJ2-5|many
CSARGLAGRETQYF
TGCAGTGCCAGAGGACTAGCCGGACGGGAGACCCAGTACTTC
>NA|TRBV12-3/TRBV12-4|TRBJ2-1|few
CASSLGERNEQFF
TGTGCCAGCAGTTTAGGTGAGCGTAATGAGCAGTTCTTC
>TRBD2|TRBV3-1|TRBJ2-2|NA
CASSQDIAGGNTGELFF
TGTGCCAGCAGCCAAGATATAGCGGGAGGGAACACCGGGGAGCTGTTTTTT
>TRBD1|TRBV9|TRBJ2-5|few
CASSVQPGTGGGETQYF
TGTGCCAGCAGCGTCCAACCTGGGACAGGGGGCGGTGAGACCCAGTACTTC
>TRBD2|TRBV25-1|TRBJ2-3|few
CASRTSGGSSTDTQYF
TGTGCCAGCAGGACTAGCGGGGGTTCTAGCACAGATACGCAGTATTTT
>NA|TRBV20-1|TRBJ1-4|many
CSASRSNEKLFF
TGCAGTGCTTCTCGCAGTAATGAAAAACTGTTTTTT
>TRBD2|TRBV24-1|TRBJ2-3|few
CATLQRDSTDTQYF
TGTGCCACCCTCCAGCGGGATAGCACAGATACGCAGTATTTT
>NA|TRBV20-1|TRBJ1-6|NA
CSAHLSAGSPLHF
TGCAGTGCACACCTATCGGCGGGATCACCCCTCCACTTT
>NA|TRBV20-1|TRBJ1-1|many
CSARPGGTEAFF
TGCAGTGCTAGGCCTGGGGGTACTGAAGCTTTCTTT
>NA|TRBV11-2|TRBJ1-4|NA
CASSLIRKRKLFF
TGTGCCAGCAGCTTAATCCGAAAGAGAAAACTGTTTTTT
>TRBD1|TRBV20-1|TRBJ2-1|few
CSAQTGTGDPSEQFF
TGCAGTGCTCAAACCGGGACAGGGGACCCTAGTGAGCAGTTCTTC
>TRBD2|TRBV20-1|TRBJ2-3|NA
CSATPPAGDTDTQYF
TGCAGTGCTACCCCCCCAGCGGGGGACACAGATACGCAGTATTTT
>TRBD2|TRBV12-3/TRBV12-4|TRBJ2-1|few
CASSPRAGGWNEQFF
TGTGCCAGCAGTCCCCGAGCGGGGGGGTGGAATGAGCAGTTCTTC
>NA|TRBV7-8|TRBJ1-5|NA
CASSSLGNNNQPQHF
TGTGCCAGCAGCTCGCTAGGGAATAACAATCAGCCCCAGCATTTT
>TRBD2|TRBV15|TRBJ2-1|few
CATSKTSGRGHNEQFF
TGTGCCACCAGCAAAACTAGCGGGAGGGGGCATAATGAGCAGTTCTTC
>NA|TRBV7-3|TRBJ1-1|NA
CAINPQPPGTEAFF
TGTGCTATTAACCCCCAGCCGCCGGGCACTGAAGCTTTCTTT
>NA|TRBV18|TRBJ2-3|few
CASSLDGGGTDTQYF
TGTGCCAGCTCACTGGACGGAGGAGGCACAGATACGCAGTATTTT
>NA|TRBV20-1|TRBJ2-5|few
CSAIGRETQYF
TGCAGTGCTATAGGGCGAGAGACCCAGTACTTC
>NA|TRBV6-5|TRBJ2-2|few
CASRLRRGNTGELFF
TGTGCCAGCAGGTTAAGGCGGGGTAACACCGGGGAGCTGTTTTTT
>NA|TRBV7-9|TRBJ2-3|once
CVSAGLVSSTDTQYF
TGTGTCAGCGCTGGGCTAGTTAGTTCCACAGATACGCAGTATTTT